The 25 T cell receptor beta chains reported below all come from one sample, sequenced in a study of cytomegalovirus exposure and HLA in healthy donors. Vbeta (60) and Jbeta (13) primers were used in the PCR. This table comes from immunoSEQ multiplex PCR, and its TCRdb copy is limited to in-frame clones, with some not included. The sample contains 150,000 to 200,000 clones, approximately 79% of which appear only once. Sequenced: PBMCs. These receptors all stem from a man aged 60 to 69 in good health and CMV-seronegative.

The CDR3 here is CASSWAPGDQETQYF. The CDR3 DNA follows: TGTGCCAGTAGCTGGGCTCCAGGGGACCAAGAGACCCAGTACTTC. The V gene is TRBV19, the J gene TRBJ2-5, with D possibly being TRBD1 (6 bases). Germline values: CDR1 LNHDA, CDR2 SQIVND (reference sequence). This CDR3 is 15 amino acids long. Trimming shortened V by 6 bases and J by 0 bases, and 14 bases separated the two germline ends.

The chain links TRBV29-1 to TRBJ1-1, with a possible D match to TRBD1 (6 bases). Looked up from germline, CDR1 is SQVTM and CDR2 is ANQGSEA. The CDR3 totals 14 residues. Trimming pared 4 bases from V and 1 base from J, leaving 13 bases between. The CDR3 DNA is TGCAGCGTTGCTGAGGACAGACCGAACACTGAAGCTTTCTTT. Its translation is CSVAEDRPNTEAFF.

The rearrangement uses TRBV28 and TRBJ2-7; 7 bases map to TRBD1. Germline V gene sequence: CDR1 MDHEN, CDR2 SYDVKM. The CDR3 runs to 14 residues. V lost 6 bases and J lost 2; bases outside the gene matches: 7. Written as DNA, the CDR3 is TGTGCCAGCAGACCCCAGGGGGTACCCTACGAGCAGTACTTC. Translating gives CASRPQGVPYEQYF.

Only a few counts were recorded for this clone. This chain uses TRBV28 with TRBJ1-2; no reliable D call. The CDR3 contains 14 residues. In germline, CDR1 is MDHEN, CDR2 SYDVKM. The ends were cut back, 3 bases at V and 0 bases at J, with 8 bases in the middle. DNA for the CDR3: TGTGCCAGCAGTTTGTCTGGAGCTAACTATGGCTACACCTTC. Residues: CASSLSGANYGYTF.

The chain combines TRBV18 with TRBJ1-5; tentative D call: TRBD1 (6 bases). The CDR3 loop spans 14 amino acids. The V and J ends lost 5 bases and 2 bases respectively, with 10 bases between them. Germline-derived CDR1 and CDR2 are KGHSH and LQKENI. The DNA of the CDR3 is TGTGCCAGCTCAGAGAGACAGGGCAATCAGCCCCAGCATTTT. It is translated as CASSERQGNQPQHF.

The genes are TRBV30 and TRBJ2-4; 9 positions agree with TRBD1. Germline V gene data show CDR1 as GTSNPN and CDR2 as SVGIG (reference sequence). This CDR3 comprises 12 residues. Trimming at V came to 5 bases and at J to 7 bases, leaving 3 bases not matched to a gene. In DNA, the CDR3 is TGTGCCTGGGAGACAGGGGGGAACATTCAGTACTTC. It specifies CAWETGGNIQYF.

This clone appeared once. The chain joins TRBV7-6 to TRBJ2-7; D might be TRBD2 (6 bases). V gave up 0 bases and J gave up 0 bases, with 9 bases separating them. The CDR3 consists of 15 residues. Germline CDR1 reads SGHVS; CDR2 reads FNYEAQ. In DNA form, the CDR3 reads TGTGCCAGCAGCTTAGCCGGGGGTAGCTCCTACGAGCAGTACTTC. Its protein product is CASSLAGGSSYEQYF.

This chain uses TRBV7-9 with TRBJ1-4; perhaps TRBD1 as D (5 bases). Germline CDR1 and CDR2: SEHNR and FQNEAQ (reference sequence). Trimming stripped 4 bases from V and 6 bases from J, with 15 bases between. This CDR3 has 15 amino acids. The CDR3 DNA follows: TGTGCCAGCAGCTCCTTACTTCCGGGGGATGAAAAACTGTTTTTT. Protein sequence: CASSSLLPGDEKLFF.

The V and J genes are TRBV7-2 and TRBJ1-3; D uncertain. Germline CDR1 is SGHTA and CDR2 is FQGNSA. V lost 1 base to trimming and J lost 2 bases, with 9 bases between them. There are 15 residues in the CDR3. CDR3 region: CASSLDPSPGNTIYF. The CDR3 region has the DNA TGTGCCAGCAGCTTAGATCCAAGCCCTGGAAACACCATATATTTT.

This rearrangement joins TRBV18 to TRBJ2-7; D ambiguous. This CDR3 contains 13 residues. Trimming pared 6 bases from V and 9 bases from J, leaving 18 bases between. The germline V gene has CDR1 KGHSH and CDR2 LQKENI. The CDR3 sequence is CASSRGSETGQYF. DNA for the CDR3: TGTGCCAGCTCCCGCGGATCAGAGACCGGGCAGTACTTC.

The gene calls are TRBV27 and TRBJ2-2; D not resolved. CDR3 length equals 13 residues. Trimming pared 3 bases from V and 4 bases from J, leaving 6 bases between. CDR1 and CDR2 from the germline V gene are MNHEY and SMNVEV (reference sequence). The CDR3 DNA follows: TGTGCCAGCAGTTTGACGGGCACCGGGGAGCTGTTTTTT. Encoded protein: CASSLTGTGELFF.

This sequence joins TRBV9 and TRBJ2-3; tentatively, D is TRBD2 (6 bases). The CDR3 extends over 15 amino acids. Trimming took off 3 bases at V and 2 bases at J, with 13 bases between the two ends. The germline gives CDR1 SGDLS, CDR2 YYNGEE. Written as DNA, the CDR3 is TGTGCCAGCAGCGATCTAGCGCCGTACACAGATACGCAGTATTTT. This translates into CASSDLAPYTDTQYF.

This sequence joins TRBV4-2 and TRBJ1-1, with D uncertain. Looked up from germline, CDR1 is LGHNA and CDR2 is YNFKEQ. There are 13 residues in the CDR3. V dropped 1 base and J dropped 12 bases, with 15 bases sitting between them. The CDR3 DNA reads as TGTGCCAGCAGCCAAGGGCGGATGTCGATGACTTTCTTT. Translating it yields CASSQGRMSMTFF.

This clone was observed a single time. This chain connects TRBV4-1 to TRBJ1-2, with a weak D call TRBD1 (5 bases). The CDR3 consists of 16 residues. V was trimmed by 1 base and J by 3 bases, leaving 15 bases between them. Germline assignment: CDR1 MGHRA and CDR2 YSYEKL. The CDR3 here is CASSQALLGAHYGYTF. CDR3 bases: TGCGCCAGCAGCCAAGCTCTCTTAGGGGCCCACTATGGCTACACCTTC.

This rearrangement joins TRBV7-2 to TRBJ2-1; perhaps TRBD2 as D (5 bases). Between the trimmed V and J ends, which lost 3 bases and 0 bases, there was a span of 9 bases. Germline values: CDR1 SGHTA, CDR2 FQGNSA. The CDR3 is 15 residues long. DNA for the CDR3: TGTGCCAGCAGCTTCACGACTATCTCCTACAATGAGCAGTTCTTC. Protein: CASSFTTISYNEQFF.

Only a few counts were recorded for this clone. CDR3 in amino acids: CASSPSGGGTDTQYF. In DNA form, the CDR3 reads TGTGCCAGCAGCCCTAGCGGCGGGGGGACAGATACGCAGTATTTT. The rearrangement uses TRBV7-7 and TRBJ2-3; 8 bases line up with TRBD2. CDR3 length equals 15 residues. CDR1 SSHAT and CDR2 FNYEAQ come from the germline V gene (reference sequence). V was clipped by 5 bases and J by 3 bases; unmatched bases: 7. Supplemented by reference TRBV7-7 and TRBJ2-3, the full variable domain reads GAGVSQSPRYKVTKRGQDVTLRCDPISSHATLYWYQQALGQGPEFLTYFNYEAQPDKSGLPSDRFSAERPEGSISTLTIQRTEQRDSAMYRCASSPSGGGTDTQYFGPGTRLTVL.

The chain links TRBV6-5 to TRBJ2-7, with D possibly matching TRBD1 (5 bases). V was trimmed by 6 bases and J by 2 bases, leaving 14 bases between them. This CDR3 is built from 14 residues. The germline CDR1 and CDR2 sequences are MNHEY and SVGAGI. In DNA form, the CDR3 reads TGTGCCAGCAGCTTCCAGGGATTCCCCTACGAGCAGTACTTC. Amino acids: CASSFQGFPYEQYF.

CDR3 sequence: CASSRTGGEQYF. The CDR3 DNA sequence: TGTGCCAGCAGTCGGACAGGGGGCGAGCAGTACTTC. The chain couples TRBV6-5 to TRBJ2-7; 10 bases map to TRBD1. The ends lost 5 bases at V and 6 bases at J; junction bases unmatched: 1. This CDR3 has 12 amino acids. Germline CDR1 and CDR2: MNHEY and SVGAGI.

The gene calls are TRBV20-1 and TRBJ1-1; D call uncertain. The CDR3 is made up of 11 amino acids. From germline, CDR1 is DFQATT and CDR2 SNEGSKA (reference sequence). The V end lost 5 bases, the J end lost 10 bases, and 14 bases lay between the germline ends. The CDR3 sequence is CSAPEPRGAFF. The CDR3 DNA reads TGCAGTGCTCCCGAGCCTAGAGGAGCTTTCTTT.

This clone was seen just once. The chain couples TRBV5-1 to TRBJ2-4; 7 bases line up with TRBD1. The trim removed 0 bases at V and 0 bases at J, leaving 3 bases unmatched. Germline V gene lookup returns CDR1 SGHRS and CDR2 YFSETQ. This CDR3 is 16 amino acids long. The DNA for the CDR3 is TGCGCCAGCAGCTTGGGTCAGGGGGTAGCCAAAAACATTCAGTACTTC. This sequence encodes CASSLGQGVAKNIQYF.

The chain joins TRBV15 to TRBJ2-5; TRBD1 might be the D (5 bases). The CDR3 loop spans 15 amino acids. Germline V gene lookup returns CDR1 LNHNV and CDR2 YYDKDF (reference sequence). Trimming shortened V by 0 bases and J by 5 bases, and 13 bases separated the two germline ends. This chain's CDR3 is CATSRDPGRDETQYF. The CDR3, as DNA: TGTGCCACCAGCAGAGATCCGGGCAGGGATGAGACCCAGTACTTC.

V is TRBV7-2 and J is TRBJ1-5; D perhaps matches TRBD1 (5 bases). Germline lookup yields CDR1 SGHTA and CDR2 FQGNSA. The CDR3 runs to 16 residues. V was cut by 1 base and J by 6 bases, with 16 bases left in between. The CDR3 here is CASSLDLGGSAQPQHF. CDR3 in DNA: TGTGCCAGCAGCTTAGATCTGGGGGGGTCGGCTCAGCCCCAGCATTTT.

Here the CDR3 DNA reads TGCGCCAGCAGCTGGAGGGTTTCCGGGACCTACGAGCAGTACTTC. Translated, it gives CASSWRVSGTYEQYF. V gene TRBV5-1 combines with J gene TRBJ2-5, with TRBD2 as a possible D gene (6 bases). The J call is in doubt because the DNA end fits TRBJ2-7 better. The CDR3 is made up of 15 amino acids. CDR1 and CDR2 (germline): SGHRS, YFSETQ.

CDR3 DNA sequence: TGTGCCATCAGTCAACGTAACAGTGATCCCTACGAGCAGTACTTC. Translating gives CAISQRNSDPYEQYF. The V gene is TRBV10-3, the J gene TRBJ2-7; D call uncertain. CDR3 length: 15 amino acids. Germline CDR1 ENHRY, CDR2 SYGVKD. Trimming took 5 bases from V and 2 from J, leaving 16 bases between them.

This sequence joins TRBV27 and TRBJ2-7; 8 bases agree with TRBD2. CDR1 is MNHEY, CDR2 SMNVEV, per germline (reference sequence). The CDR3 is 14 amino acids. J gave up 6 bases and V 6 bases, and 10 bases lay outside the gene matches. The CDR3 here is CASSPRGGVGEQYF. The CDR3 region has the DNA TGTGCCAGCAGCCCTCGGGGGGGTGTTGGCGAGCAGTACTTC.